This record covers a single T cell receptor beta chain. Antigen unknown. The data originate from a study of T cell responses to AZD1222 COVID-19 vaccine. Study outcomes and limitations: Reports indicate that nearly half of spike-specific TCRs are directed at unmutated variant regions. CD4 TCRs associated with vaccination spanned spike, dominating at 160-218 and 743-854. Most donors were white British, females outnumbered males, and clonal diversity was possibly underestimated. Baseline serostatus was positive in only six AZD1222 recipients.

Using immunoSEQ multiplex PCR, the repertoire was profiled, and TCRdb retains in-frame clones only, with some absent. The sample lists 130,000 to 150,000 clones, roughly 89% occurring once. The receptor's source is an adult in good health. The sample consisted of peripheral blood, taken on day 0 of AZD1222 vaccination.

Here the CDR3 reads CASSLGGRSDTQYF. CDR3 DNA sequence: TGTGCCAGCAGCTTAGGCGGGAGGTCTGATACGCAGTATTTT. The chain joins TRBV7-3 to TRBJ2-3; 8 bases are a match to TRBD2. The CDR3 is 14 amino acids. Trimming took 2 bases from V and 6 from J; bases not matched to a gene: 4. CDR1 is SGHTA and CDR2 is FQGTGA in the germline V gene.